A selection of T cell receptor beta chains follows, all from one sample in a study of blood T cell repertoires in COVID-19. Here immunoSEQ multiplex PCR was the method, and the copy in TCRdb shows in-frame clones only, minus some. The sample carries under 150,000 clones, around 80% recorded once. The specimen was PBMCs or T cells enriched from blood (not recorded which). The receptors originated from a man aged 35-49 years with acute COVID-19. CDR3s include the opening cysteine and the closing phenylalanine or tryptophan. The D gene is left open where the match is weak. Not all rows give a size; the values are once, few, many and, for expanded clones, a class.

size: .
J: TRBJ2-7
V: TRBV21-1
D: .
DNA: TGTGCCAGCAGCAAGATATCGAGGCCCAGAGCCTACGAGCAGTACTTC
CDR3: CASSKISRPRAYEQYF

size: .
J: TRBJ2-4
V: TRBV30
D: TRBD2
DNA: TGTGCCTTACGACCTCCGGGGGGCAAAAACATTCAGTACTTC
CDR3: CALRPPGGKNIQYF

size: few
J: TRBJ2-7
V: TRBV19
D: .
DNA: TGTGCCAGTAGTCGGGGACTCGCCGACGAGCAGTACTTC
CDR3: CASSRGLADEQYF

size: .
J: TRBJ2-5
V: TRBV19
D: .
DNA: TGTGCCAGTAGTACCCAGCGGGCCGAGACCCAGTACTTC
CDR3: CASSTQRAETQYF

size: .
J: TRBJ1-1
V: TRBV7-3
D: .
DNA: TGTGCCAGCAGCTTGGACAACGGGCCTGGCACTGAAGCTTTCTTT
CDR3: CASSLDNGPGTEAFF

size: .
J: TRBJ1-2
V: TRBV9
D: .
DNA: TGTGCCAGCAGCGTACACGTAGCTAACTATGGCTACACCTTC
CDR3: CASSVHVANYGYTF

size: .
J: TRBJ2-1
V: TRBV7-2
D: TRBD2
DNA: TGTGCCAGCAGCTTAGATATTAGCGGGATAAATGAGCAGTTCTTC
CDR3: CASSLDISGINEQFF

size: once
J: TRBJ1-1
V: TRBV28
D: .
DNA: TGTGCCAGCAGCCCCCCGACTGGGCGGGGTGAAGCTTTCTTT
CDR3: CASSPPTGRGEAFF

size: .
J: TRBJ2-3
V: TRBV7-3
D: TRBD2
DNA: TGTGCCAGCAGCCGTCGGGCTAGCGGGGGGGATTGGGCAGATACGCAGTATTTT
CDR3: CASSRRASGGDWADTQYF

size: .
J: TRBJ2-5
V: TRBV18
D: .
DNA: TGTGCCAGCTCGCCACCCGGAGAGACCCAGTACTTC
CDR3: CASSPPGETQYF

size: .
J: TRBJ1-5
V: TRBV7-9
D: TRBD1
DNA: TGTGCCAGCAGCTGGGGGGGACAGGGCAATCAGCCCCAGCATTTT
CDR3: CASSWGGQGNQPQHF

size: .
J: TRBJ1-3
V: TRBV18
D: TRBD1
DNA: TGTGCCAGCTCAAAATCGACAGGGGGCTCTGGAAACACCATATATTTT
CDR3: CASSKSTGGSGNTIYF

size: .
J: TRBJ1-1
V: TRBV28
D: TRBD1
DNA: TGTGCCAGCAGTTTATGGAGGGAACCGACGGGACAGGAGGATAGGAACACTGAAGCTTTCTTT
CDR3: CASSLWREPTGQEDRNTEAFF

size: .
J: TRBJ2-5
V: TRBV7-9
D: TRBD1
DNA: TGTGCCAGCAGCTTACAACAGGGGAAAGAGACCCAGTACTTC
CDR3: CASSLQQGKETQYF

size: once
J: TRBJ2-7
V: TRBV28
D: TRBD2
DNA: TGTGCCAGCAGCCTAGGGCTAGCGGGAGGCGAGCAGTACTTC
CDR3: CASSLGLAGGEQYF

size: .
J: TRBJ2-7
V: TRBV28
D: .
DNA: TGTGCCAGCAGACTGAGGGTGAGCTCCTACGAGCAGTACTTC
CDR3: CASRLRVSSYEQYF

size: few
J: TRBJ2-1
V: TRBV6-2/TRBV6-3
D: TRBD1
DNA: TGTGCCAGCAGTCCCACAGGGGTCTCCTACAATGAGCAGTTCTTC
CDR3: CASSPTGVSYNEQFF

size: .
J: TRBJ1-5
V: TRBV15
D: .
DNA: TGTGCCACCAGCCTTAAGGGGGGCAATCAGCCCCAGCATTTT
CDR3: CATSLKGGNQPQHF

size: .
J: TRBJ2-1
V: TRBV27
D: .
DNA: TGTGCCAGCTTAACCCGCGGTAGCTCCTACAATGAGCAGTTCTTC
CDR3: CASLTRGSSYNEQFF

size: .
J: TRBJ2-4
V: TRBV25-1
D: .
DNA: TGTGCCAGCAGTGAATTCGGAGCCAAAAACATTCAGTACTTC
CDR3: CASSEFGAKNIQYF

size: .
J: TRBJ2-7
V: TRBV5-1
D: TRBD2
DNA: TGCGCCAGCAGCCTTGGGACTAGCGGGAGTAACGAGCAGTACTTC
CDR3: CASSLGTSGSNEQYF

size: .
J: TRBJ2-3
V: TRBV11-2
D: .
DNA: TGTGCCAGCAGCCCCGGACTGAGCACAGATACGCAGTATTTT
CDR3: CASSPGLSTDTQYF

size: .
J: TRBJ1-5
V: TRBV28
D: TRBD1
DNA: TGTGCCAGCAGTGGGACAGGGAGGAATCAGCCCCAGCATTTT
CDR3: CASSGTGRNQPQHF

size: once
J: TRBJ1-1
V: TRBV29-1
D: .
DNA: TGCAGCGTAAGAACAGAATTAAACACTGAAGCTTTCTTT
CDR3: CSVRTELNTEAFF

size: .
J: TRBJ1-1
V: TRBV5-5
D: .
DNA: TGTGCCAGCAGCTTACGGGTAGGGAGGGACACTGAAGCTTTCTTT
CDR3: CASSLRVGRDTEAFF

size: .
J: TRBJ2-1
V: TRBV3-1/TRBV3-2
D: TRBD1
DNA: TGTGCCAGCAGCCGGGACAGCTCCTACAATGAGCAGTTCTTC
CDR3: CASSRDSSYNEQFF

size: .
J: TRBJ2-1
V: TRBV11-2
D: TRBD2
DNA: TGTGCCAGCAGCCCGCTAGCGGGAATCAACAATGAGCAGTTCTTC
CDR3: CASSPLAGINNEQFF

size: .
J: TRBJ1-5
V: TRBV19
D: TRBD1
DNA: TGTGCCAGTAGATTGGGACAGGGAGGAGAGTCCCAGCATTTT
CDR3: CASRLGQGGESQHF

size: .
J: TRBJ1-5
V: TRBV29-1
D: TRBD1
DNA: TGCAGCGTTGCAGGGACAGGGGCCGCTGGTGGCAATCAGCCCCAGCATTTT
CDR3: CSVAGTGAAGGNQPQHF

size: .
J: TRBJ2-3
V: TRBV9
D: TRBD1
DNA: TGTGCCAGCAGCCTCCAAACAGGGGAATCAGATACGCAGTATTTT
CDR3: CASSLQTGESDTQYF